This T cell receptor beta chain was identified during a study of beta chain features in type 1 diabetes. At the level of the study: Patients and healthy donors were similar in age, gender and cell yields.

Reverse transcribing all isolated RNA meant expressed TCRB transcripts were sequenced. The average output of naive, central memory and regulatory T cell samples was about 3.57 million reads. Generated by immunoSEQ multiplex PCR, the TCRdb table keeps only in-frame clones and is missing some. The sample shows about 620,000 clones, 15% to 19% of them seen only once. This CDR3 has 13 amino acids. Trimming stripped 2 bases from V and 2 bases from J, with 8 bases between. Germline assignment: CDR1 SGHRS and CDR2 YFSETQ. Sampling consisted of one heparinised blood draw per donor, averaging around 100 mL. With respect to this clone: What it binds is not known.

Study conclusions and caveats: For Type 1 diabetes patients, all four CD4+ subsets carried TCRB CDR3s that were moderately but significantly shorter.

The chain couples TRBV5-1 to TRBJ2-7; D may be TRBD1 (5 bases). This TCR was recovered from a man aged 18 to 29 in good health. The sequenced sample consisted of naive CD4+ T cells from blood. As DNA, the CDR3 is TGCGCCAGCAGCTTTCGGACACCCTACGAGCAGTACTTC. Translation gives CASSFRTPYEQYF. Full variable domain (remainder filled in from reference TRBV5-1 and TRBJ2-7): KAGVTQTPRYLIKTRGQQVTLSCSPISGHRSVSWYQQTPGQGLQFLFEYFSETQRNKGNFPGRFSGRQFSNSRSEMNVSTLELGDSALYLCASSFRTPYEQYFGPGTRLTVT.